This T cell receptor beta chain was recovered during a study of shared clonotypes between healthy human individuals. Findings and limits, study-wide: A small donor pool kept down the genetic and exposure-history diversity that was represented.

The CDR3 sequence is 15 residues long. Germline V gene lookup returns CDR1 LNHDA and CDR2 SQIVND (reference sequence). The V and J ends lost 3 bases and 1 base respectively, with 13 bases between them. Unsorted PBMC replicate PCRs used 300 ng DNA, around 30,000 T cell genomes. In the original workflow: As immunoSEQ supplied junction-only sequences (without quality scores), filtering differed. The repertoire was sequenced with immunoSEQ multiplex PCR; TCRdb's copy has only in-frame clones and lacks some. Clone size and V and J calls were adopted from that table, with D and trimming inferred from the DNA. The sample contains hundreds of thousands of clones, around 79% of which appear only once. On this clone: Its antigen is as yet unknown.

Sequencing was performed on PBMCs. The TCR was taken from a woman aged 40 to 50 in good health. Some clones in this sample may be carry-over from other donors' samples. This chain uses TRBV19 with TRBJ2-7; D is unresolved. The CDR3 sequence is CASSMVPESSYEQYF. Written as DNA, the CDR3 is TGTGCCAGTAGTATGGTGCCAGAGAGTTCCTACGAGCAGTACTTC.